One sample yielded the 5 T cell receptor beta chains listed below, sequenced in a study of neurological immune-mediated disorders. TCRdb re-analysed the 5' RACE reads in MiXCR, keeping a single row per CDR3 protein. Found here are under 50,000 distinct CDR3 sequences, around a tenth of them singletons; the top ten hold roughly 3.9%. Material for sequencing was CD4+ T cells from blood. The receptors shown here come from a woman under 40 with HTLV-1-associated myelopathy (HAM/TSP).

The table lists this clonotype with many counts. The chain's CDR3 is CASSPSPIPNQPQHF. The DNA of the CDR3 is TGTGCCAGCAGCCCCTCCCCAATCCCCAATCAGCCCCAGCATTTT. The chain has TRBV3-1 and TRBJ1-5, with unresolved D. Trimming took 4 bases from V and 3 from J, leaving 13 bases between them. Per the germline V gene, CDR1 is LGHDT and CDR2 is YNNKEL (reference sequence). The CDR3 sequence is 15 residues long.

This clonotype was counted at least ten times. The chain employs TRBV19 and TRBJ2-3; 8 nucleotides match TRBD2. Per germline, CDR1 LNHDA and CDR2 SQIVND (reference sequence). With 3 bases clipped from V and 4 bases from J, the junction kept 6 bases outside the gene matches. The CDR3 length is 15 residues. The CDR3 DNA reads as TGTGCCAGTAGTATCGTTAGCGGGGTAGCAGATACGCAGTATTTT. Encoded protein: CASSIVSGVADTQYF.

At least ten counts were recorded for this clonotype. V and J are TRBV10-3 and TRBJ1-2; 11 nucleotides agree with TRBD1. The CDR3 has 15 amino acids. Germline CDR1 ENHRY, CDR2 SYGVKD. Trimming cost V 11 bases and J 8 bases; bases outside gene matches: 16. Here the CDR3 reads CAAHRGGQGAGGYTF. CDR3 nucleotide sequence: TGTGCCGCCCACCGCGGAGGACAGGGGGCTGGGGGCTACACCTTC.

Ten or more counts support this clonotype. The genes are TRBV9 and TRBJ1-1; possible D gene TRBD1, 6 bases. This CDR3 is 13 amino acids long. Trimming shortened V by 2 bases and J by 3 bases, and 8 bases separated the two germline ends. CDR1 and CDR2 (germline): SGDLS, YYNGEE. The CDR3 DNA sequence: TGTGCCAGCAGCGTCGGACAGCACACTGAAGCTTTCTTT. Translated, it gives CASSVGQHTEAFF. Full variable domain (outside the CDR3, taken from reference TRBV9 and TRBJ1-1): DSGVTQTPKHLITATGQRVTLRCSPRSGDLSVYWYQQSLDQGLQFLIQYYNGEERAKGNILERFSAQQFPDLHSELNLSSLELGDSALYFCASSVGQHTEAFFGQGTRLTVV.

A word on this clonotype: With a much larger clone just one base away, this may be a read error. The J gene is TRBJ1-1, the V gene TRBV5-5; 8 bases map to TRBD1. The CDR3 covers 15 residues. Germline lookup yields CDR1 SGHKS and CDR2 YYEKEE (reference sequence). CDR3 in amino acids: CASSHRTGMKTEAFF. For the CDR3, the DNA is TGTGCCAGCAGCCACCGGACAGGGATGAAAACTGAAGCTTTCTTT. The full variable domain, its missing parts supplied by reference TRBV5-5 and TRBJ1-1, is DAGVTQSPTHLIKTRGQQVTLRCSPISGHKSVSWYQQVLGQGPQFIFQYYEKEERGRGNFPDRFSARQFPNYSSELNVNALLLGDSALYLCASSHRTGMKTEAFFGQGTRLTVV.